This TCR beta chain was recorded in a study of cytomegalovirus exposure and HLA in healthy donors. A word on this clone: Antigen unknown.

Germline lookup yields CDR1 SGHTA and CDR2 FQGNSA. The CDR3 length is 14 residues. With V trimmed by 6 bases and J by 4 bases, 9 bases remained unmatched. Use of 60 Vbeta and 13 Jbeta primers characterized the PCR. Original handling: As a later analysis found, there were 70 million to 90 million unique TCR beta chains, of which roughly 11 million were shared. The data were produced by immunoSEQ multiplex PCR, yet TCRdb's version contains in-frame clones alone and is incomplete. V and J calls and clone size come straight from that table; D and trimming were deduced from the DNA. The sample carries around 140,000 clones, approximately 84% recorded once. Though nominally healthy at sampling, donors likely had unrecorded immune exposures. Findings of the study overall: Cytomegalovirus association was assigned to about 150 TCR beta chains. CMV antigen specificity was confirmed in vitro for a few CMV-associated chains.

This chain links TRBV7-2 with TRBJ2-7; 7 nucleotides line up with TRBD1. The clonotype comes from a woman between 55 and 75 years old in good health and CMV-seropositive. Sequenced sample: PBMCs. As DNA, the CDR3 is TGTGCCAGCAGGTTACCGGGACAGCCGTACGAGCAGTACTTC. This translates into CASRLPGQPYEQYF.